This T cell receptor beta chain was obtained from a study of blood T cell repertoires in COVID-19. Study-wide background: The United States, Italy and Spain provided the acute and convalescent COVID-19 samples. Nucleic acid was either cDNA or gDNA, and it came from T cells, B-cell-depleted T cells, or PBMCs.

CDR3 length equals 17 residues. J gave up 3 bases and V 0 bases, and 9 bases lay outside the gene matches. Germline-derived CDR1 and CDR2 are KGHSH and LQKENI. Per the original data handling: Scientists estimated how many nucleated cells there were by amplifying reference gene primers. Measured with immunoSEQ multiplex PCR; TCRdb has only the in-frame clones, and not every one. The V and J calls and clone size were taken over from that table, and D and trimming were inferred from the DNA. The sample contains around 200,000 clones, around 83% of which appear only once. J is TRBJ2-7 and V is TRBV18; 9 bases are shared with TRBD2. This clonotype was obtained from a woman between 40 and 50 years old with acute or convalescent COVID-19. The sequencing input was peripheral blood. The CDR3 region has the DNA TGTGCCAGCTCACCACCGAGGGGGCGGGAGGGCCACTACGAGCAGTACTTC. Translated, it gives CASSPPRGREGHYEQYF.